These 3 T cell receptor beta chains came from one sample sequenced in a study of blood T cell repertoires in COVID-19. Profiling relied on immunoSEQ multiplex PCR, and the TCRdb table lists in-frame clones only, not all of them. The sample holds some 100,000 clones, 88% seen once. The specimen sequenced was peripheral blood. These receptors were taken from a man between 45 and 60 years old with COVID-19, enrolled during active disease.

J is TRBJ1-4 and V is TRBV28, with TRBD1 identical over 7 bases. CDR1 and CDR2 (germline): MDHEN, SYDVKM. CDR3 length equals 15 residues. V shed 6 bases, J shed 4 bases, and the junction held 8 bases outside the gene matches. The CDR3 DNA is TGTGCCAGCAGGGGGGCACAGGGGAATAATGAAAAACTGTTTTTT. It codes for CASRGAQGNNEKLFF.

This clone was counted once. The J gene is TRBJ1-5, the V gene TRBV6-5; 9 nucleotides match TRBD1. Trimming removed 4 bases from V and 5 bases from J; junction bases left unmatched: 6. The CDR3 totals 15 residues. The germline V gene encodes CDR1 MNHEY and CDR2 SVGAGI. CDR3 in DNA: TGTGCCAGCAGTTCCGGGACAGGGAACTATCAGCCCCAGCATTTT. Its translation is CASSSGTGNYQPQHF.

The chain couples TRBV24-1 to TRBJ2-3; 9 bases are shared with TRBD2. With 0 bases clipped from V and 5 bases from J, the junction kept 8 bases outside the gene matches. This CDR3 comprises 17 residues. CDR1 is KGHDR, CDR2 SFDVKD, per germline. This chain's CDR3 is CATSDLISSGDIDTQYF. The DNA for the CDR3 is TGTGCCACCAGTGATTTGATTTCTAGCGGGGATATAGATACGCAGTATTTT.